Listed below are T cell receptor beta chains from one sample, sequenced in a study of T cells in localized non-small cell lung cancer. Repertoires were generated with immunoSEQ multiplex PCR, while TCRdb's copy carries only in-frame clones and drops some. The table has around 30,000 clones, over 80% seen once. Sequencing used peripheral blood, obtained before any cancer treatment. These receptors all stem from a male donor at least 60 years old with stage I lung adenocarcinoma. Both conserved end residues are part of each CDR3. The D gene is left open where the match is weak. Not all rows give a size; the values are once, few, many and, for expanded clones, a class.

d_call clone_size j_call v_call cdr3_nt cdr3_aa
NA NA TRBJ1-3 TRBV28 TGTGCCAGCAGTTTAGGGCAATCGGGAAACACCATATATTTT CASSLGQSGNTIYF
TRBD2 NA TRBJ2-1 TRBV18 TGTGCCAGCTCGCCCCGGACTAGCGGGGGGAATGAGCAGTTCTTC CASSPRTSGGNEQFF
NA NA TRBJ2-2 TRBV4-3 TGCGCCAGCAGCCAAGAAAGGCCGGGGTTCGGGTACACCGGGGAGCTGTTTTTT CASSQERPGFGYTGELFF
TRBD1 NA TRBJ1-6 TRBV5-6 TGTGCCAGCAGCTTGGATAGGGGACAGTTGGGAAATTCACCCCTCCACTTT CASSLDRGQLGNSPLHF
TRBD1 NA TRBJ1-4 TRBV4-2 TGTGCCAGCAGCCAGGGACAGGGGGGGGAAAAACTGTTTTTT CASSQGQGGEKLFF
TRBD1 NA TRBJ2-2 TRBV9 TGTGCCAGCACCCCCTCTGGGACAGGGCGATTAACCGGGGAGCTGTTTTTT CASTPSGTGRLTGELFF
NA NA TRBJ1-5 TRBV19 TGTGCCAGTAGTAATATGGCCAGTAGCAATCAGCCCCAGCATTTT CASSNMASSNQPQHF
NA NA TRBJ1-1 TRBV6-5 TGTGCCAGCAGCACCCCCCTGAACACTGAAGCTTTCTTT CASSTPLNTEAFF
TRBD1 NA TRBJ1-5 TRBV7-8 TGTGCCAGCAGCCCCGAGGACAGGTTCAATCAGCCCCAGCATTTT CASSPEDRFNQPQHF
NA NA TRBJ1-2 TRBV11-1 TGTGCCAGCAGCTTAGTGTATCAGTTAGGGGGCTATGGCTACACCTTC CASSLVYQLGGYGYTF
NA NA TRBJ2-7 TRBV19 TGTGCCAGTAGTACCCCAGGGGCAGTGCGGGTGTTC CASSTPGAVRVF
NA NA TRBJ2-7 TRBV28 TGTGCCAGCAGTTTACCTGGGACCGCCTACGAGCAGTACTTC CASSLPGTAYEQYF
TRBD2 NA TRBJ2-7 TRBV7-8 TGTGCCAGCAGCTTAAGCGGGACTAGAGCGCGGGAGCAGTACTTC CASSLSGTRAREQYF
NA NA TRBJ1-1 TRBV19 TGTGCCAGTAGTTCACAGTTGCTGAACACTGAAGCTTTCTTT CASSSQLLNTEAFF
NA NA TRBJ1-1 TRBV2 TGTGCCAGCAGAGTATCAGGGAGCACTGAAGCTTTCTTT CASRVSGSTEAFF
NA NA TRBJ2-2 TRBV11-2 TGTGCCAGCAGCTGGACGGGGACAAACACCGGGGAGCTGTTTTTT CASSWTGTNTGELFF
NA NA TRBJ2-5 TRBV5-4 TGTGCCAGCAGCTTAAACAGGGCAGAGACCCAGTACTTC CASSLNRAETQYF
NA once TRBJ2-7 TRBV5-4 TGTGCCAGCAGCTTGGACAAGAGCTCCTACGAGCAGTACTTC CASSLDKSSYEQYF
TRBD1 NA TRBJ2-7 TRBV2 TGTGCCAGCAGGGCACAGGGGAGCTCCTACGAGCAGTACTTC CASRAQGSSYEQYF
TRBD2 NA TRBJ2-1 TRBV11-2 TGTGCCAGCAGCTCGATCGGTGGACTAGCGGGGGGGCTGCAGTTCTTC CASSSIGGLAGGLQFF
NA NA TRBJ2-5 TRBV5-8 TGTGCCAGCAGCTTGGTACAAACCGGAGAGACCCAGTACTTC CASSLVQTGETQYF
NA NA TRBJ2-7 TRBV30 TGTGCCTGGGCAGAGTCCTACGAGCAGTACTTC CAWAESYEQYF
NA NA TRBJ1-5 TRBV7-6 TGTGCCAGCAGCTCACAGCCCGATCAGCCCCAGCATTTT CASSSQPDQPQHF
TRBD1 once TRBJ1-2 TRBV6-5 TGTGCCAGCAGTTCGGACAGGGAGATTGCCTATGGCTACACCTTC CASSSDREIAYGYTF
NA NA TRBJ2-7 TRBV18 TGTGCCAGCTCACCCAACTACGAGCAGTACTTC CASSPNYEQYF
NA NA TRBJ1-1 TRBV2 TGTGCCAGCGGAGTGGGACCCTTGAACACTGAAGCTTTCTTT CASGVGPLNTEAFF
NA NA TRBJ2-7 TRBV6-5 TGTGCCAGCAGTCGAAATTACGAGCAGTACTTC CASSRNYEQYF